The following is a T cell receptor (beta chain) sequence with its context. The data are from a study of cytomegalovirus exposure and HLA in healthy donors. The CDR3 covers 16 residues. V gave up 1 base and J gave up 4 bases, with 15 bases separating them. Germline V gives CDR1 SGHDT, CDR2 YYEEEE. The PCR used 60 Vbeta and 13 Jbeta primers. Sequencing used immunoSEQ multiplex PCR; TCRdb keeps in-frame clones, though not all of them. Recorded for this sample: about 130,000 clones. The receptor was derived from a woman between 40 and 55 years old in good health and CMV-seropositive. Sequenced sample: PBMCs. The chain recombines TRBV5-6 with TRBJ2-1; maybe TRBD1 (5 bases). CDR3 region: CASSLLSRQGYNEQFF. As DNA, the CDR3 is TGTGCCAGCAGCTTGCTCTCGCGGCAGGGTTACAATGAGCAGTTCTTC.